What follows are 21 T cell receptor beta chains derived from one specimen sequenced in a study of graft-versus-host responses after intestinal transplantation. Sequenced by immunoSEQ multiplex PCR; TCRdb stores in-frame clones only, minus some. The data hold around 7,800 clones, with around 68% observed a single time. Researchers processed graft tissue to release intraepithelial and lamina propria lymphocytes. The material was ileum tissue, obtained around 8 weeks after transplant. These receptors originate from a human patient who received an intestinal transplant, so some T cells may come from the graft donor.

The count of this clone is one. This chain joins TRBV27 and TRBJ1-6; the D gene is possibly TRBD1 (6 bases). The germline gives CDR1 MNHEY, CDR2 SMNVEV (reference sequence). Between the trimmed V and J ends, which lost 3 bases and 7 bases, there was a span of 19 bases. The CDR3 spans 17 residues. The CDR3 sequence is CASSFNRDMLVNSPLHF. CDR3 nucleotide sequence: TGTGCCAGCAGTTTTAACAGGGATATGCTAGTGAATTCACCCCTCCACTTT.

This chain uses TRBV5-4 with TRBJ1-6; 11 nucleotides match TRBD1. Germline CDR1 is SGHNT and CDR2 is YYREEE (reference sequence). V lost 3 bases and J lost 7; bases outside the gene matches: 0. The CDR3 runs 14 residues. CDR3 DNA sequence: TGTGCCAGCAGCTGGGACAGGGGGAATTCACCCCTCCACTTT. Translated: CASSWDRGNSPLHF. Full variable domain (remainder filled in from reference TRBV5-4 and TRBJ1-6): ETGVTQSPTHLIKTRGQQVTLRCSSQSGHNTVSWYQQALGQGPQFIFQYYREEENGRGNFPPRFSGLQFPNYSSELNVNALELDDSALYLCASSWDRGNSPLHFGNGTRLTVT.

The chain uses TRBV2 and TRBJ2-1, with TRBD2 matching over 12 bases. J gave up 1 base and V 5 bases, and 6 bases lay outside the gene matches. Germline loops: CDR1 SNHLY, CDR2 FYNNEI. The CDR3 loop spans 17 amino acids. The CDR3 sequence: CASSPSGGALSYNEQFF. The DNA for the CDR3 is TGTGCCAGCAGTCCTAGCGGGGGGGCCTTATCCTACAATGAGCAGTTCTTC.

J is TRBJ2-1 and V is TRBV5-4; 12 bases line up with TRBD2. Germline V gene lookup returns CDR1 SGHNT and CDR2 YYREEE (reference sequence). J gave up 2 bases and V 3 bases, and 3 bases lay outside the gene matches. The CDR3 extends over 16 amino acids. The CDR3 loop reads CASSSSGGATYNEQFF. The CDR3 bases are TGTGCCAGCAGCTCTAGCGGGGGGGCCACCTACAATGAGCAGTTCTTC.

This clone was found once. This chain uses TRBV23-1 with TRBJ1-6; 9 nucleotides align to TRBD1. TRBV23-1 has ORF status, its function being uncertain. Trimming took 0 bases from V and 0 from J; bases not matched to a gene: 9. The CDR3 contains 20 residues. The CDR3 DNA sequence: TGCGCCAGCAGTCAATCGCGGGACAGGGTGGAGAGCTCCTATAATTCACCCCTCCACTTT. The encoded protein is CASSQSRDRVESSYNSPLHF.

A few counts support this clone. The chain combines TRBV28 with TRBJ1-2, with D possibly being TRBD1 (6 bases). The ends were cut back, 7 bases at V and 0 bases at J, with 12 bases in the middle. Germline-derived CDR1 and CDR2 are MDHEN and SYDVKM. CDR3 length equals 14 residues. The CDR3 DNA reads TGTGCCAGCATTACAGGGATCCCTAACTATGGCTACACCTTC. Its translation: CASITGIPNYGYTF.

V gene TRBV11-3 combines with J gene TRBJ2-5; TRBD2 is a possible D gene (5 bases). The CDR3 extends over 14 amino acids. Looked up from germline, CDR1 is SGHNT and CDR2 is YENEEA. Trimming shortened V by 7 bases and J by 5 bases, and 17 bases separated the two germline ends. CDR3 in DNA: TGTGCCAGCAAATCTCGGGGTGCGTACGAGACCCAGTACTTC. This sequence encodes CASKSRGAYETQYF.

The genes are TRBV19 and TRBJ2-3; TRBD2 is a possible D gene (5 bases). Germline values: CDR1 LNHDA, CDR2 SQIVND (reference sequence). There are 14 residues in the CDR3. V was shortened by 6 bases and J by 3 bases, with 13 bases between the two germline ends. Here the CDR3 DNA reads TGTGCCAGTAGCACCGGACCGGGGACAGATACGCAGTATTTT. Translating it yields CASSTGPGTDTQYF. Based on the CDR3 plus reference TRBV19 and TRBJ2-3, the full variable domain is DGGITQSPKYLFRKEGQNVTLSCEQNLNHDAMYWYRQDPGQGLRLIYYSQIVNDFQKGDIAEGYSVSREKKESFPLTVTSAQKNPTAFYLCASSTGPGTDTQYFGPGTRLTVL.

V gene TRBV6-4 combines with J gene TRBJ2-5; 8 bases line up with TRBD1. Germline assignment: CDR1 MRHNA and CDR2 SNTAGT. Unmatched junction bases numbered 6, after V lost 3 bases and J lost 9 bases. This CDR3 has 13 amino acids. The CDR3 nucleotides read TGTGCCAGCAGTGAGTCTGAGACAGGGGCCCAGTACTTC. Amino acids: CASSESETGAQYF.

The V call is TRBV21-1, the J call TRBJ2-4; the D call TRBD2 from the table was never checked on the DNA. TRBV21-1 is shown as a pseudogene. CDR3 length: 15 residues. In nucleotides, the CDR3 is TGTGCCAGCAGCAAACCCGGACTAGCGAAAAACATTCAGTACTTC. Protein: CASSKPGLAKNIQYF.

The rearrangement uses TRBV2 and TRBJ2-5; TRBD1 matches 7 bases. CDR1 and CDR2 from the germline V gene are SNHLY and FYNNEI. The CDR3 consists of 15 residues. J was trimmed by 4 bases and V by 2 bases; bases with no gene match: 7. CDR3 protein: CASSESGTVGETQYF. CDR3 bases: TGTGCCAGCAGTGAATCCGGGACAGTGGGAGAGACCCAGTACTTC.

The V call is TRBV30, the J call TRBJ1-6; D call uncertain. CDR1 is GTSNPN, CDR2 SVGIG, per germline (reference sequence). The CDR3 is 13 residues long. V was pared by 5 bases and J by 6 bases, with 11 bases between. The CDR3 DNA sequence: TGTGCCTGGGACGACACGATTAATTCACCCCTCCACTTT. This sequence encodes CAWDDTINSPLHF.

This clone was picked up a small number of times. The chain couples TRBV30 to TRBJ1-2, with D unresolved. Germline V gene lookup returns CDR1 GTSNPN and CDR2 SVGIG (reference sequence). The V and J ends lost 4 bases and 0 bases respectively, with 18 bases between them. This CDR3 spans 16 amino acids. CDR3 coding DNA: TGTGCCTGGAAGTCGTTAACGGAGATAGCTAACTATGGCTACACCTTC. This sequence encodes CAWKSLTEIANYGYTF.

The V and J genes are TRBV27 and TRBJ1-5, with a possible D match to TRBD1 (5 bases). Germline assignment: CDR1 MNHEY and CDR2 SMNVEV (reference sequence). This CDR3 comprises 13 residues. V was cut by 2 bases and J by 9 bases, with 11 bases left in between. The CDR3 loop is CASSLEPGGPQHF. CDR3 nucleotide sequence: TGTGCCAGCAGTTTAGAGCCGGGGGGGCCCCAGCATTTT.

The chain carries TRBV5-1 and TRBJ1-1; a possible D gene is TRBD1 (5 bases). The length of the CDR3 is 13 residues. V lost 4 bases and J 2 bases, leaving 9 bases between the germline ends. Looked up from germline, CDR1 is SGHRS and CDR2 is YFSETQ. CDR3 region: CASSPGLNTEAFF. The CDR3 DNA sequence: TGCGCCAGCAGCCCGGGACTCAACACTGAAGCTTTCTTT.

This clone showed up just a few times. V gene TRBV10-3 combines with J gene TRBJ2-2; maybe TRBD1 (5 bases). The V gene's germline CDR1 is ENHRY and CDR2 SYGVKD. Trimming shortened V by 6 bases and J by 3 bases, and 11 bases separated the two germline ends. This CDR3 spans 14 amino acids. Here the CDR3 reads CAIRGQYYTGELFF. CDR3 in DNA: TGTGCCATCAGAGGACAATATTACACCGGGGAGCTGTTTTTT.

Only one count was recorded for this clone. This chain joins TRBV29-1 and TRBJ2-3; D might be TRBD1 (5 bases). The germline CDR1 and CDR2 sequences are SQVTM and ANQGSEA. The V end lost 6 bases, the J end lost 2 bases, and 15 bases lay between the germline ends. The CDR3 spans 14 residues. Written as DNA, the CDR3 is TGCAGCGTGGACCCAGGGCAAATCACAGATACGCAGTATTTT. Translating gives CSVDPGQITDTQYF.

This clone was recorded once. This sequence joins TRBV13 and TRBJ2-3, with D unresolved. Trimming removed 2 bases at V and 0 bases at J, with 9 bases between. In germline, CDR1 is PRHDT, CDR2 FYEKMQ (reference sequence). CDR3 length: 15 amino acids. CDR3 sequence reads: CASSLNGGSTDTQYF. CDR3 nucleotides: TGTGCCAGCAGCTTAAACGGTGGTAGCACAGATACGCAGTATTTT. The full variable domain, completed using reference TRBV13 and TRBJ2-3, is AAGVIQSPRHLIKEKRETATLKCYPIPRHDTVYWYQQGPGQDPQFLISFYEKMQSDKGSIPDRFSAQQFSDYHSELNMSSLELGDSALYFCASSLNGGSTDTQYFGPGTRLTVL.

This clone has only one observation. The chain links TRBV14 to TRBJ2-5, with 10 bases fitting TRBD1. V dropped 0 bases and J dropped 5; count of bases not matched to a gene: 3. CDR3 size: 15 residues. CDR1 is SGHDN, CDR2 FVKESK, per germline. CDR3 nucleotide sequence: TGTGCCAGCAGCCAAGACGGGACAGGGGCCGAGACCCAGTACTTC. This gives the protein CASSQDGTGAETQYF.

This clone has just one count. V usage is TRBV6-1 and J usage is TRBJ1-5; possible D gene TRBD1, 6 bases. CDR3 length: 16 residues. Trimming pared 3 bases from V and 2 bases from J, leaving 14 bases between. Germline-derived CDR1 and CDR2 are MNHNS and SASEGT. CDR3 sequence: CASSDRGRGGNQPQHF. The CDR3 DNA is TGTGCCAGCAGTGACAGGGGCAGGGGAGGCAATCAGCCCCAGCATTTT.

This clone was seen a single time. The chain has TRBV6-1 and TRBJ1-2; TRBD1 might be the D (6 bases). Between the trimmed V and J ends, which lost 7 bases and 13 bases, there was a span of 22 bases. Per the germline V gene, CDR1 is MNHNS and CDR2 is SASEGT. The CDR3 has 13 amino acids. The CDR3 nucleotides are TGTGCCAGCACCAAGGCGGGGGGGCGCTCCGGCACCTTC. It translates to CASTKAGGRSGTF.